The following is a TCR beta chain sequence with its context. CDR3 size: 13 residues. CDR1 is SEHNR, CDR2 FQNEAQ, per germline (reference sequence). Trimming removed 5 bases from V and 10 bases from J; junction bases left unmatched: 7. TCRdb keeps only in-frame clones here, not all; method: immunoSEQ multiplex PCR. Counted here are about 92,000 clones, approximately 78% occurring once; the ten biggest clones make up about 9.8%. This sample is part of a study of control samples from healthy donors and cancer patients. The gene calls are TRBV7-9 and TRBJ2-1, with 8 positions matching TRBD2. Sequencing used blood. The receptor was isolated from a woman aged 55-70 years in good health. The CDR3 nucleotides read TGTGCCAGCAGCCCCTTTGTAGCGGGGGAGCAGTTCTTC. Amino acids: CASSPFVAGEQFF. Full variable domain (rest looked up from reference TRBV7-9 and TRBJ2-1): DTGVSQNPRHKITKRGQNVTFRCDPISEHNRLYWYRQTLGQGPEFLTYFQNEAQLEKSRLLSDRFSAERPKGSFSTLEIQRTEQGDSAMYLCASSPFVAGEQFFGPGTRLTVL.